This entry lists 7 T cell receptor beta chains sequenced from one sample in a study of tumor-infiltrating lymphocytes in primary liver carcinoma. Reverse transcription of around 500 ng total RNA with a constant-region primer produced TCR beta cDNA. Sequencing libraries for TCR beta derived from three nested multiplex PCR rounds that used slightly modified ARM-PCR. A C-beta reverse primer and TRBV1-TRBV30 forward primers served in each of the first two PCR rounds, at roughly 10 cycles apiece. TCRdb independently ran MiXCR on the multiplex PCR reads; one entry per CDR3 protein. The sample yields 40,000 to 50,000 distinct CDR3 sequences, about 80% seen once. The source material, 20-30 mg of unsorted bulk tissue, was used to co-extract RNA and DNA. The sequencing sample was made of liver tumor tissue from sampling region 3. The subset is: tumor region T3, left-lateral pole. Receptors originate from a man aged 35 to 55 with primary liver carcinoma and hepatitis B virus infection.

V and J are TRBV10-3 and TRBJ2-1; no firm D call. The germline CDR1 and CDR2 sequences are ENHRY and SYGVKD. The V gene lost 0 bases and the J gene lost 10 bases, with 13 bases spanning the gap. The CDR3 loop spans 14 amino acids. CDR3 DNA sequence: TGTGCCATCAGTGAGTCTAGGGCTGACGAAGAGCAGTTCTTC. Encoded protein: CAISESRADEEQFF.

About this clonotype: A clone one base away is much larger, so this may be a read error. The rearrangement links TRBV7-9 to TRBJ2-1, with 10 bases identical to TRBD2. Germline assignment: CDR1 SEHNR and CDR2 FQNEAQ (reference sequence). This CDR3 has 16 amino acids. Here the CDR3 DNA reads TGTGTCAGCAGCTTTCCCTCGCTAGCGGGAGTTGGTGAGCAGTTCTTC. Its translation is CVSSFPSLAGVGEQFF.

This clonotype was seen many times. In DNA form, the CDR3 reads TGTGCCAGCAGTCCTTCAGGGGCCGGGGAGCAGTTCTTC. This codes for CASSPSGAGEQFF. V and J are TRBV28 and TRBJ2-1, with D possibly matching TRBD1 (6 bases). The germline V gene has CDR1 MDHEN and CDR2 SYDVKM. The CDR3 contains 13 residues. V was trimmed by 5 bases and J by 10 bases, leaving 15 bases between them.

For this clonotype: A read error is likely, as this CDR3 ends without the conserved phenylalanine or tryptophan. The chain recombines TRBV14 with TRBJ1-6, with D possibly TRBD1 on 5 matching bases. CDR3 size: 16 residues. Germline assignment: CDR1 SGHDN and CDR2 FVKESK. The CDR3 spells CTSSPYRSSYNSPLHI. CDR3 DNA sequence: TGTACCAGCAGCCCCTACAGGAGCTCCTATAATTCACCCCTCCACATT.

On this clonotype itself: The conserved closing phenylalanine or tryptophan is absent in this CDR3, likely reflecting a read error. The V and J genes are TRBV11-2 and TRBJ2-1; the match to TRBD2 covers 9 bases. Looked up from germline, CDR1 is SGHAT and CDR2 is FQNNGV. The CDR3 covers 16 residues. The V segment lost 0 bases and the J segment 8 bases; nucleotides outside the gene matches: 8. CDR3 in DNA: TGTGCCAGCAGCTTAGAAGGGACTAGCAAGAGGGATGAGCAGTTCTTA. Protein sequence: CASSLEGTSKRDEQFL.

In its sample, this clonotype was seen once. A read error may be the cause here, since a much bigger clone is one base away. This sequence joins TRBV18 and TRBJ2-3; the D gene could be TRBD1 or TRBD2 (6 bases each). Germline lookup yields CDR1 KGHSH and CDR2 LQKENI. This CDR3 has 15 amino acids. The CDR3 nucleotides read TGTGCCAGCTCACCACCCGTCGGGGGCACATATACGCAGTATTTT. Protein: CASSPPVGGTYTQYF.

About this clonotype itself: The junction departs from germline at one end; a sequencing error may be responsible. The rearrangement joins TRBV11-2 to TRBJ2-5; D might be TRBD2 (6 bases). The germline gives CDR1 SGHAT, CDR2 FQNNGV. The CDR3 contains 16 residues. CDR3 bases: TGTGCCAGCAGATCCTGGGACTTGGCCCACCAAGTGACCCAGTACTTC. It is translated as CASRSWDLAHQVTQYF.